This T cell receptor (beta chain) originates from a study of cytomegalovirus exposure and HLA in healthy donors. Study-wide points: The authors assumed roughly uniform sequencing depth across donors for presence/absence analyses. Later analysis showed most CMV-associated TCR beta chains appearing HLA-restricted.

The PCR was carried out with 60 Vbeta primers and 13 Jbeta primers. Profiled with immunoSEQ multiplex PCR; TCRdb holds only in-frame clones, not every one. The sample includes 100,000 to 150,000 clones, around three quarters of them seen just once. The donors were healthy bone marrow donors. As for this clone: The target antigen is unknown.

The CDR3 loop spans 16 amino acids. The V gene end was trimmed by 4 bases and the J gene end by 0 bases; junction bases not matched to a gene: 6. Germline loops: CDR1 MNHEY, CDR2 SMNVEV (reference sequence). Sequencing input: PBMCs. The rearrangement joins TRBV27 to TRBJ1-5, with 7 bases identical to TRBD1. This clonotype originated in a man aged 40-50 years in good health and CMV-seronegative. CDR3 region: CASSSRQGGSNQPQHF. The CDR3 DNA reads TGTGCCAGCAGTTCCAGACAGGGAGGTAGCAATCAGCCCCAGCATTTT.